The sequence of this T cell receptor beta chain was determined in a study of cytomegalovirus exposure and HLA in healthy donors. Points from the study as a whole: The majority of TCR sequences were rare, yet some public TCRs appeared in many donors. Specificity for CMV antigens was confirmed in vitro for three of the CMV-associated chains.

This clone was seen a single time. Its antigen is unidentified. Among the 110 or so subjects of the validation cohort, separate from the approximately 670-subject first cohort, were the donors. Clones were sequenced by immunoSEQ multiplex PCR, and TCRdb holds only the in-frame ones, with some missing. The sample yields about 130,000 clones, about 88% seen once. The source of this sequence is a woman in her late teens or twenties in good health and CMV-seropositive. Specimen: PBMCs.

As DNA, the CDR3 is TGTGCCAGCAGTTTATTAGTTCGGGAGAACACCGGGGAGCTGTTTTTT. Translation gives CASSLLVRENTGELFF. This chain links TRBV27 with TRBJ2-2; maybe TRBD2 (5 bases). Germline lookup yields CDR1 MNHEY and CDR2 SMNVEV (reference sequence). Between the trimmed V and J ends, which lost 1 base and 1 base, there was a span of 10 bases. The CDR3 has 16 amino acids.